This T cell receptor beta chain was captured by sequencing in a study of cytomegalovirus exposure and HLA in healthy donors. Vbeta (60) and Jbeta (13) primers were used in the PCR. Repertoires were generated with immunoSEQ multiplex PCR, while TCRdb's copy carries only in-frame clones and drops some. The data hold fewer than 200,000 clones, with almost 80% observed a single time. Findings of the study overall: It was about 150 TCR beta chains that were listed as cytomegalovirus-associated.

For this clone: What it recognizes is unknown.

The specimen sequenced was PBMCs. The TCR was taken from a man aged 35 to 55 in good health and CMV-seropositive.

In nucleotides, the CDR3 is TGTGCCAGCAGCGGGCCGGGCGAGCAGTACTTC. Protein sequence: CASSGPGEQYF. The chain joins TRBV9 to TRBJ2-7; D is uncertain. Looked up from germline, CDR1 is SGDLS and CDR2 is YYNGEE. V lost 3 bases and J 6 bases, leaving 7 bases between the germline ends. CDR3 length equals 11 residues.